Shown below are 20 T cell receptor beta chains from a single sample sequenced in a study of T cell responses to AZD1222 COVID-19 vaccine. The repertoire was sequenced with immunoSEQ multiplex PCR; TCRdb's copy has only in-frame clones and lacks some. Seen here are some 280,000 clones, about 94% observed once, and the top ten hold about 0.5%. The source material was peripheral blood, sampled 28 days after the second AZD1222 dose. These receptors came from an adult who received the AZD1222 COVID-19 vaccine.

The V and J genes are TRBV5-8 and TRBJ2-3; 11 positions agree with TRBD2. Unmatched junction bases numbered 6, after V lost 0 bases and J lost 0 bases. Looked up from germline, CDR1 is SGHTS and CDR2 is YDEGEE. The CDR3 length is 18 residues. The chain's CDR3 is CASSLVLAGVPSTDTQYF. The CDR3 DNA sequence: TGTGCCAGCAGCTTGGTACTAGCGGGGGTCCCGAGCACAGATACGCAGTATTTT.

V is TRBV5-5 and J is TRBJ2-5; TRBD1 matches at 8 bases. Germline V gene sequence: CDR1 SGHKS, CDR2 YYEKEE (reference sequence). The CDR3 extends over 13 amino acids. The trim removed 3 bases at V and 2 bases at J, leaving 0 bases unmatched. The CDR3 here is CASSWDRQETQYF. The CDR3 bases are TGTGCCAGCAGCTGGGACAGGCAAGAGACCCAGTACTTC. The full variable domain, rest sourced from reference TRBV5-5 and TRBJ2-5, is DAGVTQSPTHLIKTRGQQVTLRCSPISGHKSVSWYQQVLGQGPQFIFQYYEKEERGRGNFPDRFSARQFPNYSSELNVNALLLGDSALYLCASSWDRQETQYFGPGTRLLVL.

Here the CDR3 reads CASSPGSGGVQETQYF. As DNA, the CDR3 is TGTGCCAGCAGCCCAGGCAGCGGGGGGGTTCAAGAGACCCAGTACTTC. This chain joins TRBV7-2 and TRBJ2-5, with 10 nucleotides matching TRBD2. This CDR3 is 16 amino acids long. Germline V gene sequence: CDR1 SGHTA, CDR2 FQGNSA. V lost 5 bases, J lost 2 bases, and 8 bases stayed unmatched.

This chain links TRBV14 with TRBJ1-1, with D unclear. Germline loops: CDR1 SGHDN, CDR2 FVKESK. This CDR3 spans 13 amino acids. V lost 2 bases, J lost 6 bases, and 10 bases lay in between. The DNA for the CDR3 is TGTGCCAGCAGCCAATTGCGGGTAGCTGAAGCTTTCTTT. Amino acid sequence: CASSQLRVAEAFF.

The gene calls are TRBV3-1 (or the pseudogene TRBV3-2) and TRBJ2-1; possibly TRBD1 for D (6 bases). Germline values: CDR1 LGHDT, CDR2 YNNKEL (reference sequence). V was cut by 11 bases and J by 8 bases, with 19 bases left in between. The CDR3 runs to 13 residues. Here the CDR3 DNA reads TGTGCCTCCTCAGGGGCTAGGCGGGATGAGCAGTTCTTC. Translating gives CASSGARRDEQFF.

In this sample, this clone turned up once. The chain joins TRBV10-3 to TRBJ1-2, with D perhaps TRBD1 (6 bases). Germline lookup yields CDR1 ENHRY and CDR2 SYGVKD. CDR3 length: 13 residues. The ends were cut back, 3 bases at V and 4 bases at J, with 9 bases in the middle. CDR3 bases: TGTGCCATCAGTGAATTGGACAGCTATGGCTACACCTTC. Amino acid sequence: CAISELDSYGYTF.

This sequence joins TRBV18 and TRBJ1-5; perhaps TRBD1 as D (5 bases). The ends were cut back, 3 bases at V and 0 bases at J, with 9 bases in the middle. The CDR3 sequence is 15 residues long. The germline V gene encodes CDR1 KGHSH and CDR2 LQKENI. The CDR3 sequence is CASSPGVFSNQPQHF. CDR3 coding DNA: TGTGCCAGCTCACCGGGGGTGTTTAGCAATCAGCCCCAGCATTTT.

This sequence joins TRBV7-2 and TRBJ1-3; possibly TRBD1 for D (5 bases). V lost 1 base and J 2 bases, leaving 6 bases between the germline ends. The CDR3 spans 14 residues. Germline assignment: CDR1 SGHTA and CDR2 FQGNSA. The CDR3 is CASSLVRAGNTIYF. The CDR3, as DNA: TGTGCCAGCAGCTTAGTCAGGGCTGGAAACACCATATATTTT.

The rearrangement links TRBV2 to TRBJ1-5, with D unresolved. Trimming left V 6 bases short and J 1 base short, with 10 bases between. CDR1 and CDR2 (germline): SNHLY, FYNNEI. CDR3 length equals 14 residues. The CDR3 DNA sequence: TGTGCCAGCAGGAACGCTAGGAGCAATCAGCCCCAGCATTTT. Translated, it gives CASRNARSNQPQHF.

The chain employs TRBV7-2 and TRBJ2-5; 12 nucleotides align to TRBD2. The V gene's germline CDR1 is SGHTA and CDR2 FQGNSA. Unmatched junction bases numbered 3, after V lost 2 bases and J lost 2 bases. The CDR3 is made up of 16 amino acids. As DNA, the CDR3 is TGTGCCAGCAGCTTACTAGCGGGAGGGGGGCAAGAGACCCAGTACTTC. It encodes CASSLLAGGGQETQYF.

J is TRBJ1-2 and V is TRBV27, with D uncertain. This CDR3 comprises 15 residues. V was clipped by 5 bases and J by 4 bases, with 17 bases between them. CDR1 and CDR2 from the germline V gene are MNHEY and SMNVEV (reference sequence). The CDR3 region has the DNA TGTGCCAGCAGTCCAACGGCCGGCAAGATCTATGGCTACACCTTC. Its translation: CASSPTAGKIYGYTF.

The V and J genes are TRBV2 and TRBJ1-1; D is uncertain. Deletions cut 7 bases from V and 7 bases from J, with 19 bases between. The CDR3 covers 14 residues. Germline V lookup: CDR1 SNHLY, CDR2 FYNNEI. The CDR3 sequence: CASTPTDMGNEAFF. CDR3 coding DNA: TGTGCCAGCACCCCAACGGATATGGGGAATGAAGCTTTCTTT.

The chain links TRBV4-1 to TRBJ2-6; 9 bases align to TRBD1. The V segment lost 2 bases and the J segment 6 bases; nucleotides outside the gene matches: 14. This CDR3 comprises 19 residues. From germline, CDR1 is MGHRA and CDR2 YSYEKL. The CDR3 protein is CASSQFFRDRVRKANVLTF. CDR3 bases: TGCGCCAGCAGCCAATTCTTCCGGGACAGGGTACGGAAGGCCAACGTCCTGACTTTC.

J is TRBJ2-1 and V is TRBV2; either TRBD1 or TRBD2 may fit D (5 bases each). Germline assignment: CDR1 SNHLY and CDR2 FYNNEI. V lost 4 bases to trimming and J lost 3 bases, with 10 bases between them. This CDR3 contains 14 residues. CDR3 sequence: CASSVGDRYNEQFF. CDR3 sequence (DNA): TGTGCCAGCAGTGTAGGGGACCGCTACAATGAGCAGTTCTTC.

The V gene is TRBV3-1 (or the pseudogene TRBV3-2), the J gene TRBJ1-4, with a possible D match to TRBD1 (5 bases). There are 13 residues in the CDR3. V was cut by 1 base and J by 10 bases, with 10 bases left in between. Germline V gives CDR1 LGHDT, CDR2 YNNKEL (reference sequence). CDR3 residues: CASSQGSTAKLFF. The CDR3 region has the DNA TGTGCCAGCAGCCAAGGGTCGACAGCAAAACTGTTTTTT.

The chain uses TRBV7-2 and TRBJ2-5; D gene uncertain. CDR1 SGHTA and CDR2 FQGNSA come from the germline V gene. Trimming removed 8 bases from V and 2 bases from J, with 12 bases in between. The CDR3 runs to 13 residues. CDR3 in amino acids: CASASFGQETQYF. As DNA, the CDR3 is TGTGCCAGCGCCTCCTTTGGGCAAGAGACCCAGTACTTC. Full variable domain (outside the CDR3, taken from reference TRBV7-2 and TRBJ2-5): GAGVSQSPSNKVTEKGKDVELRCDPISGHTALYWYRQSLGQGLEFLIYFQGNSAPDKSGLPSDRFSAERTGGSVSTLTIQRTQQEDSAVYLCASASFGQETQYFGPGTRLLVL.

V is TRBV27 and J is TRBJ2-7, with 12 nucleotides matching TRBD2. J lost 2 bases, V lost 6 bases, and 5 bases had no gene match. This CDR3 comprises 15 residues. Germline lookup yields CDR1 MNHEY and CDR2 SMNVEV (reference sequence). The CDR3 is CASRKGLAGPYEQYF. The CDR3 DNA sequence: TGTGCCAGCAGAAAAGGACTAGCGGGGCCCTACGAGCAGTACTTC.

There are a few counts of this clone. This chain links TRBV27 with TRBJ1-1; D unclear. Trimming took 6 bases from V and 1 from J, leaving 12 bases between them. CDR1 is MNHEY and CDR2 is SMNVEV in the germline V gene (reference sequence). CDR3 length: 14 residues. The chain's CDR3 is CASRGSRENTEAFF. DNA for the CDR3: TGTGCCAGCAGGGGATCTAGGGAGAACACTGAAGCTTTCTTT.

J is TRBJ1-1 and V is TRBV3-1 (or the pseudogene TRBV3-2); no firm D call. The CDR3 is 14 amino acids. V was trimmed by 0 bases and J by 1 base, leaving 6 bases between them. CDR1 is LGHDT and CDR2 is YNNKEL in the germline V gene (reference sequence). CDR3 sequence (DNA): TGTGCCAGCAGCCAAGACAATTCGAACACTGAAGCTTTCTTT. This translates into CASSQDNSNTEAFF.

The gene calls are TRBV7-9 and TRBJ1-2, with TRBD1 matching 9 bases. The CDR3 contains 19 residues. CDR1 is SEHNR, CDR2 FQNEAQ, per germline (reference sequence). Trimming at V came to 1 base and at J to 0 bases, leaving 12 bases not matched to a gene. CDR3 sequence (DNA): TGTGCCAGCAGCTTAGAGGTCGGGACAGGGAGGACTTCTAACTATGGCTACACCTTC. The encoded protein is CASSLEVGTGRTSNYGYTF.